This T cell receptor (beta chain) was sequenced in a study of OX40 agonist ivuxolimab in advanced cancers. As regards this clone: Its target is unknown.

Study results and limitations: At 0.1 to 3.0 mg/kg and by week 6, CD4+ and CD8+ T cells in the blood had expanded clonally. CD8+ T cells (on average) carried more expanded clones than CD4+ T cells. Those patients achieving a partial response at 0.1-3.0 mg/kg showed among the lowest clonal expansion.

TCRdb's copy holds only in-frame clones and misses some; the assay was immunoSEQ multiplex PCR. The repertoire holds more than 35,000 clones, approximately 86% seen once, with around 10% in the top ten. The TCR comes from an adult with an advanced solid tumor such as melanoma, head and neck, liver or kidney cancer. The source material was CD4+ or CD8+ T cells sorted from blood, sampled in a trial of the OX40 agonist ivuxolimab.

CDR3 in amino acids: CSVEDRGPGSSGRNTGELFF. In DNA, the CDR3 is TGCAGCGTTGAAGATCGGGGGCCCGGGAGTAGCGGGAGAAACACCGGGGAGCTGTTTTTT. This sequence joins TRBV29-1 and TRBJ2-2; 9 bases match TRBD2. This CDR3 has 20 amino acids. J lost 2 bases, V lost 0 bases, and 16 bases had no gene match. The germline V gene has CDR1 SQVTM and CDR2 ANQGSEA.